Sequencing of this T cell receptor beta chain was carried out in a study of identical twins. V lost 4 bases and J lost 4; bases outside the gene matches: 9. CDR3 length: 16 residues. Germline-derived CDR1 and CDR2 are DFQATT and SNEGSKA (reference sequence). This clonotype was found a few times. Template switching added a universal primer site, and cDNA bore unique molecular identifiers. TCRdb independently ran MiXCR on the 5' RACE reads; one entry per CDR3 protein. The sample consists of about 520,000 distinct CDR3 sequences, 22% of them appearing once. These same records also appear under a second study, on T cells expressing NK-cell markers. Per that paper: HCMV seropositivity characterized seven of the eight sequenced donors, and seronegativity one.

The receptor was derived from a woman aged 18-29 years in good health. The chain joins TRBV20-1 to TRBJ2-7; TRBD2 matches 14 bases. Sequenced material: CD4+ T cells sorted from blood. In nucleotides, the CDR3 is TGCAGTGCTACCCAAGGGACTAGCGGGGGACCTTACGAGCAGTACTTC. As protein: CSATQGTSGGPYEQYF.